This is a list of T cell receptor beta chains from one sample in a study of T cell repertoires in cytomegalovirus infection. Antigens for these TCRs are unknown. In TCRdb, the reads were re-called with MiXCR into one record per CDR3 protein. This table holds 300,000 or so distinct CDR3 sequences, roughly 25% found once. The sample in question was cultured PBMCs, obtained from culture after CMV antigen stimulation. The receptor source for this set is a human donor in good health (CMV status not recorded). Some clones in this sample may be carry-over from other donors' samples. CDR3s include the opening cysteine and the closing phenylalanine or tryptophan. Each record gives: clone size, D gene, J gene, V gene, CDR3 protein, CDR3 DNA. The D gene is left open where the match is weak. The listing skips clone size in some rows; elsewhere it reads once, few, many or a size class.

clone size: once; D gene: TRBD1; J gene: TRBJ1-2; V gene: TRBV4-3; CDR3 protein: CASSRTGTGETGYTF; CDR3 DNA: TGCGCCAGCAGCCGCACCGGGACAGGGGAGACTGGCTACACCTTC
clone size: few; D gene: TRBD2; J gene: TRBJ2-3; V gene: TRBV7-2; CDR3 protein: CASSLNRARLAGSTDTQYF; CDR3 DNA: TGTGCCAGCAGCTTAAACAGAGCAAGACTAGCGGGAAGCACAGATACGCAGTATTTT
clone size: many; D gene: .; J gene: TRBJ2-5; V gene: TRBV7-2; CDR3 protein: CASTRRGTQETQYF; CDR3 DNA: TGTGCCAGCACCCGCAGGGGAACGCAAGAGACCCAGTACTTC
clone size: .; D gene: .; J gene: TRBJ2-5; V gene: TRBV12-3/TRBV12-4; CDR3 protein: CATSKHTGETQYF; CDR3 DNA: TGTGCCACCAGCAAGCACACCGGGGAGACCCAGTACTTC
clone size: few; D gene: .; J gene: TRBJ2-6; V gene: TRBV6-2/TRBV6-3; CDR3 protein: CASSRKVDGANVLTF; CDR3 DNA: TGTGCCAGCAGTCGAAAGGTGGATGGGGCCAACGTCCTGACTTTC
clone size: few; D gene: .; J gene: TRBJ1-5; V gene: TRBV15; CDR3 protein: CATSRDYTDNQPQHF; CDR3 DNA: TGTGCCACCAGCAGAGACTATACGGACAATCAGCCCCAGCATTTT
clone size: .; D gene: .; J gene: TRBJ1-1; V gene: TRBV9; CDR3 protein: CASSVLGGGAEAFF; CDR3 DNA: TGTGCCAGCAGCGTGCTAGGGGGGGGGGCTGAAGCTTTCTTT
clone size: many; D gene: .; J gene: TRBJ2-5; V gene: TRBV7-2; CDR3 protein: CASSEGLHQETQYF; CDR3 DNA: TGTGCCAGCAGCGAGGGACTGCACCAAGAGACCCAGTACTTC
clone size: many; D gene: TRBD1; J gene: TRBJ2-3; V gene: TRBV7-7; CDR3 protein: CASSLATGGFYTQYF; CDR3 DNA: TGTGCCAGCAGCTTAGCGACAGGGGGCTTCTATACGCAGTATTTT
clone size: .; D gene: TRBD1; J gene: TRBJ1-6; V gene: TRBV20-1; CDR3 protein: CSARPEGADNSPLHF; CDR3 DNA: TGCAGTGCCCGCCCGGAGGGGGCAGATAATTCACCCCTCCACTTT
clone size: .; D gene: TRBD2; J gene: TRBJ2-1; V gene: TRBV20-1; CDR3 protein: CSASKGLAGTGDEQFF; CDR3 DNA: TGCAGTGCTAGCAAGGGACTAGCGGGGACCGGGGATGAGCAGTTCTTC
clone size: few; D gene: TRBD2; J gene: TRBJ2-7; V gene: TRBV7-2; CDR3 protein: CASSPGLAGEQYF; CDR3 DNA: TGTGCCAGCAGCCCGGGACTAGCGGGGGAGCAGTACTTC
clone size: few; D gene: .; J gene: TRBJ2-3; V gene: TRBV18; CDR3 protein: CASSPNPSDDTDTQYF; CDR3 DNA: TGTGCCAGCTCGCCGAACCCTAGCGATGACACAGATACGCAGTATTTT
clone size: many; D gene: .; J gene: TRBJ2-7; V gene: TRBV7-2; CDR3 protein: CASSPGLYEQYF; CDR3 DNA: TGTGCCAGCAGCCCGGGACTTTACGAGCAGTACTTC
clone size: .; D gene: .; J gene: TRBJ2-7; V gene: TRBV7-2; CDR3 protein: CASSLEWAGEQYF; CDR3 DNA: TGTGCCAGCAGCTTAGAGTGGGCCGGGGAGCAGTACTTC
clone size: .; D gene: .; J gene: TRBJ2-7; V gene: TRBV29-1; CDR3 protein: CSARLTVAYEQYF; CDR3 DNA: TGCAGCGCACGACTGACAGTCGCCTACGAGCAGTACTTC
clone size: .; D gene: TRBD1; J gene: TRBJ1-5; V gene: TRBV19; CDR3 protein: CASSAGTAGYSNQPQHF; CDR3 DNA: TGTGCCAGTAGTGCCGGGACAGCCGGCTATAGCAATCAGCCCCAGCATTTT
clone size: .; D gene: .; J gene: TRBJ2-2; V gene: TRBV5-6; CDR3 protein: CASSRLDKNTGELFF; CDR3 DNA: TGTGCCAGCAGCCGGCTCGACAAAAACACCGGGGAGCTGTTTTTT
clone size: many; D gene: TRBD1; J gene: TRBJ2-1; V gene: TRBV7-8; CDR3 protein: CASSLDRVRQFF; CDR3 DNA: TGTGCCAGCAGTCTAGACAGGGTAAGGCAGTTCTTC
clone size: .; D gene: .; J gene: TRBJ2-1; V gene: TRBV28; CDR3 protein: CATLLAVRHNEQFF; CDR3 DNA: TGTGCCACCCTACTAGCAGTAAGACACAATGAGCAGTTCTTC
clone size: many; D gene: .; J gene: TRBJ2-1; V gene: TRBV7-2; CDR3 protein: CASSRASSVREQFF; CDR3 DNA: TGTGCCAGCAGCCGAGCATCAAGTGTGCGGGAGCAGTTCTTC
clone size: few; D gene: .; J gene: TRBJ2-7; V gene: TRBV6-2/TRBV6-3; CDR3 protein: CASIKGRSMRFNYEQYF; CDR3 DNA: TGTGCCAGCATCAAAGGACGGTCGATGAGATTCAACTACGAGCAGTACTTC
clone size: few; D gene: .; J gene: TRBJ2-4; V gene: TRBV28; CDR3 protein: CASSFSHIQYF; CDR3 DNA: TGTGCCAGCAGTTTTAGTCACATTCAGTACTTC
clone size: .; D gene: .; J gene: TRBJ1-1; V gene: TRBV6-5; CDR3 protein: CASSYRDTNTEAFF; CDR3 DNA: TGTGCCAGCAGTTACCGGGACACTAACACTGAAGCTTTCTTT
clone size: once; D gene: .; J gene: TRBJ1-6; V gene: TRBV19; CDR3 protein: CGSSGTRVDSPLHF; CDR3 DNA: TGTGGCAGTAGTGGCACTAGAGTGGATTCACCCCTCCACTTT
clone size: few; D gene: TRBD1; J gene: TRBJ1-1; V gene: TRBV6-5; CDR3 protein: CASSYPGTGRNTEAFF; CDR3 DNA: TGTGCCAGCAGTTACCCAGGGACAGGGAGGAACACTGAAGCTTTCTTT
clone size: .; D gene: TRBD1; J gene: TRBJ2-5; V gene: TRBV29-1; CDR3 protein: CSVDWVGTGGSETQYF; CDR3 DNA: TGCAGCGTTGACTGGGTAGGAACAGGGGGCTCGGAGACCCAGTACTTC
clone size: few; D gene: .; J gene: TRBJ2-1; V gene: TRBV28; CDR3 protein: CASSAGGKRDEQFF; CDR3 DNA: TGTGCCAGCAGTGCCGGCGGGAAAAGGGATGAGCAGTTCTTC
clone size: .; D gene: .; J gene: TRBJ1-1; V gene: TRBV7-2; CDR3 protein: CASSLASQGTEAFF; CDR3 DNA: TGTGCCAGCAGCTTAGCGTCACAAGGCACTGAAGCTTTCTTT
clone size: many; D gene: TRBD2; J gene: TRBJ2-5; V gene: TRBV6-2/TRBV6-3; CDR3 protein: CASSFPTSGTSGRNFAQYF; CDR3 DNA: TGTGCCAGCAGCTTTCCTACATCCGGGACTAGCGGGAGGAATTTTGCCCAGTACTTC
clone size: .; D gene: .; J gene: TRBJ2-3; V gene: TRBV15; CDR3 protein: CATSTSSGTDTQYF; CDR3 DNA: TGTGCCACCAGTACTAGCTCCGGCACAGATACGCAGTATTTT
clone size: few; D gene: .; J gene: TRBJ1-4; V gene: TRBV28; CDR3 protein: CASRVTTNEKLFF; CDR3 DNA: TGTGCCAGCAGGGTTACAACTAATGAAAAACTGTTTTTT
clone size: .; D gene: TRBD2; J gene: TRBJ2-3; V gene: TRBV6-4; CDR3 protein: CASAASGTGTDTQYF; CDR3 DNA: TGTGCCAGCGCGGCTAGCGGAACTGGCACAGATACGCAGTATTTT
clone size: .; D gene: TRBD1; J gene: TRBJ2-4; V gene: TRBV6-2/TRBV6-3; CDR3 protein: CASTGDRAKNIQYF; CDR3 DNA: TGTGCCAGCACCGGGGACAGGGCCAAAAACATTCAGTACTTC
clone size: .; D gene: TRBD2; J gene: TRBJ2-1; V gene: TRBV20-1; CDR3 protein: CSASGIAGVVYEQFF; CDR3 DNA: TGCAGTGCGTCGGGGATAGCGGGAGTAGTATATGAGCAGTTCTTC
clone size: few; D gene: .; J gene: TRBJ1-1; V gene: TRBV4-1; CDR3 protein: CASSQEIRVGEAFF; CDR3 DNA: TGCGCCAGCAGCCAAGAGATAAGGGTTGGCGAAGCTTTCTTT
clone size: few; D gene: TRBD2; J gene: TRBJ2-1; V gene: TRBV5-1; CDR3 protein: CASSFSTSAEQFF; CDR3 DNA: TGCGCCAGCAGCTTCTCCACTAGCGCTGAGCAGTTCTTC
clone size: .; D gene: .; J gene: TRBJ2-1; V gene: TRBV5-1; CDR3 protein: CASSLVGGQNYNEQFF; CDR3 DNA: TGCGCCAGCAGCTTGGTAGGGGGACAAAACTACAATGAGCAGTTCTTC
clone size: .; D gene: .; J gene: TRBJ2-3; V gene: TRBV20-1; CDR3 protein: CSARRFGGLYTDTQYF; CDR3 DNA: TGCAGTGCTAGGAGGTTTGGGGGGCTTTACACAGATACGCAGTATTTT
clone size: few; D gene: TRBD1; J gene: TRBJ2-3; V gene: TRBV6-2/TRBV6-3; CDR3 protein: CASSYSPGQGTDTQYF; CDR3 DNA: TGTGCCAGCAGTTATTCCCCGGGACAGGGAACAGATACGCAGTATTTT
clone size: .; D gene: TRBD2; J gene: TRBJ2-1; V gene: TRBV2; CDR3 protein: CASSDRTSGSGWFF; CDR3 DNA: TGTGCCAGCAGTGACCGGACTAGCGGGAGCGGGTGGTTCTTC
clone size: many; D gene: .; J gene: TRBJ2-7; V gene: TRBV7-2; CDR3 protein: CASMVRPQNEQYF; CDR3 DNA: TGTGCCAGCATGGTGAGGCCACAGAACGAGCAGTACTTC
clone size: .; D gene: .; J gene: TRBJ2-3; V gene: TRBV30; CDR3 protein: CAWSAPGEGDTQYF; CDR3 DNA: TGTGCCTGGAGTGCCCCAGGGGAAGGGGATACGCAGTATTTT